This TCR beta chain came from a study of CD4 and CD8 cells across lung adenocarcinoma regions. Localized lung adenocarcinoma, a non-small cell lung cancer, affected the donors. The CDR3 is 13 residues long. The V gene's germline CDR1 is MNHNS and CDR2 SASEGT. Deletions cut 0 bases from V and 5 bases from J, with 7 bases between. TCRdb itself ran the PCR reads through MiXCR, one entry per CDR3 protein. The sample includes 3,700 or so distinct CDR3 sequences, 61% of them seen just once. Sequenced material: CD4+ T cells from the center of a lung tumor. The rearrangement links TRBV6-1 to TRBJ1-2; tentative D call: TRBD1 (5 bases). This clonotype originated in a male donor with lung adenocarcinoma. The CD4 and CD8 labels of this study may be unreliable. The CDR3 nucleotides read TGTGCCAGCAGTGAAGCAGGGGAATATGGCTACACCTTC. Translation gives CASSEAGEYGYTF.